This T cell receptor (beta chain) was recorded in a study of shared clonotypes between healthy human individuals. General study results and limits: Incomplete sequencing of sorted subsets was indicated by rarefaction despite large depth. Larger estimated richness was generally seen in naive subsets than in memory subsets.

Sequencing was performed with immunoSEQ multiplex PCR; in TCRdb, only in-frame clones are kept and a portion is missing. The repertoire holds millions of clones, with over 85% as singletons. Remarks on this clone: Its antigen remains unknown.

CD45RO-negative cells were positively selected for CCR7, leaving out terminally differentiated effector memory CD45RA+ cells. HIV-negative, healthy adults without recent acute infections or vaccinations were the donors. This CDR3 is 13 amino acids long. Looked up from germline, CDR1 is SGHRS and CDR2 is YFSETQ. V gave up 6 bases and J gave up 0 bases; unmatched junction bases: 2. The rearrangement links TRBV5-1 to TRBJ2-7, with 8 bases fitting TRBD1. The TCR sequence derives from a man younger than 35 in good health. The specimen was naive CD8+ T cells sorted from blood. CDR3 nucleotides: TGCGCCAGCACAGGACAGGGCTCCTACGAGCAGTACTTC. Protein: CASTGQGSYEQYF.